The rows below give T cell receptor beta chains drawn from one sample of a study of blood T cell repertoires in COVID-19. Some clones are missing from TCRdb's copy, which holds only in-frame ones; the method was immunoSEQ multiplex PCR. Among over 110,000 clones listed, over 80% were seen once. Sequenced sample: PBMCs or T cells enriched from blood (not recorded which). The receptors derive from a man aged 60 to 69 who had recovered from COVID-19. Each CDR3 is given with its conserved first and last residue. The D gene is left open where the match is weak. Clone size, where shown, is once, few, many, or a class for clones that have expanded.

j_call	d_call	clone_size	v_call	cdr3_nt	cdr3_aa
TRBJ2-1	-	-	TRBV28	TGTGCCAGCAGTTTCGGTGGGGCCTACTTGAGATACAATGAGCAGTTCTTC	CASSFGGAYLRYNEQFF
TRBJ2-3	-	-	TRBV10-3	TGTGCCATCAGAAGGACAGCAGAGGATACGCAGTATTTT	CAIRRTAEDTQYF
TRBJ2-7	-	-	TRBV3-1/TRBV3-2	TGTGCCAGCAGCCAAGTTTATGGGCAGGACTACGAGCAGTACTTC	CASSQVYGQDYEQYF
TRBJ2-7	-	-	TRBV9	TGTGCCAGCAGCGCAGAAACAGGCGCTTACGAGCAGTACTTC	CASSAETGAYEQYF
TRBJ2-7	TRBD1	-	TRBV18	TGTGCCAGCTCATCACCCGGGACAGTCGCCTACGAGCAGTACTTC	CASSSPGTVAYEQYF
TRBJ2-7	-	-	TRBV28	TGTGCCAGCATGGTAGGGGCCTACGAGCAGTACTTC	CASMVGAYEQYF
TRBJ2-1	TRBD2	-	TRBV7-3	TGTGCCAGCAGCTCGGGACTAGTGGGATACAATGAGCAGTTCTTC	CASSSGLVGYNEQFF
TRBJ2-7	-	-	TRBV5-6	TGTGCCAGCAGCGCCGACATCTACGAGCAGTACTTC	CASSADIYEQYF
TRBJ2-7	TRBD2	-	TRBV7-2	TGTGCCAGCAGCTTATCGAGCGGGAGTGGGTACGAGCAGTACTTC	CASSLSSGSGYEQYF
TRBJ1-3	-	-	TRBV4-1	TGCGCCAGCAGCCAAGTTCATGCGGGAGGCTCTGGAAACACCATATATTTT	CASSQVHAGGSGNTIYF
TRBJ2-1	-	-	TRBV19	TGTGCCAGTAGTATTATAGGTCTAGGGGACAATGAGCAGTTCTTC	CASSIIGLGDNEQFF
TRBJ1-1	-	-	TRBV18	TGTGCCAGCTCACACCCGGGCACTGAAGCTTTCTTT	CASSHPGTEAFF
TRBJ1-6	-	few	TRBV21-1	TGTGCCAGCAGCTCAAACCGAACAGGGGAGCGTAATTCACCCCTCCACTTT	CASSSNRTGERNSPLHF
TRBJ1-2	TRBD1	few	TRBV24-1	TGTGCCACCAGTGATCCTGGACGACAGGGGGCAGGCTACACCTTC	CATSDPGRQGAGYTF
TRBJ1-3	-	-	TRBV7-6	TGTGCCAGCAGCTTCGGAGGCCTCTCTGGAAACACCATATATTTT	CASSFGGLSGNTIYF
TRBJ2-4	TRBD1	-	TRBV5-1	TGCGCCAGTCAGGGTTCCAGGGGACAGGGAAACATTCAGTACTTC	CASQGSRGQGNIQYF
TRBJ2-7	TRBD2	-	TRBV11-1	TGTGCCAGCACTCGGGGACTAGCGAATCGCGAGCAGTACTTC	CASTRGLANREQYF
TRBJ2-5	TRBD1	-	TRBV2	TGTGCCAGCAGTGAGTCCAGGGGGCAAGAGACCCAGTACTTC	CASSESRGQETQYF
TRBJ1-1	-	-	TRBV7-9	TGTGCCAGCAGCTCACGAGGAAGTAGGTCGGAGAACACTGAAGCTTTCTTT	CASSSRGSRSENTEAFF
TRBJ2-7	-	-	TRBV7-3	TGTGCCAGCAGCGCGGAACGGGGTTCCTACGAGCAGTACTTC	CASSAERGSYEQYF
TRBJ2-7	TRBD2	-	TRBV19	TGTGCCAGTAGTATTGCCACCGGGACTAGGAGTGGCGAGCAGTACTTC	CASSIATGTRSGEQYF
TRBJ2-1	-	-	TRBV10-3	TGTGCCATCAGTGAAGGGAGTGAGCAGTTCTTC	CAISEGSEQFF
TRBJ2-5	-	-	TRBV6-5	TGTGCCAGCAGCGGGCCCTCGACAGGGACTGAGACCCAGTACTTC	CASSGPSTGTETQYF
TRBJ1-3	-	-	TRBV19	TGTGCCAGTAGTCTCCTGCCCGGAGGGATCGCGGTCGGCGGAAACACCATATATTTT	CASSLLPGGIAVGGNTIYF
TRBJ1-1	TRBD1	once	TRBV27	TGTGCCAGCGGGCGGCAGGGGGTAGGAAACACTGAAGCTTTCTTT	CASGRQGVGNTEAFF
TRBJ2-2	-	-	TRBV5-4	TGTGCCAGCAGCTTGGGACAAAACACCGGGGAGCTGTTTTTT	CASSLGQNTGELFF
TRBJ1-3	TRBD1	-	TRBV10-3	TGTGCCATCAGTCCAACCGGGACAGGGAGCTCTGGAAACACCATATATTTT	CAISPTGTGSSGNTIYF
TRBJ2-7	TRBD1	-	TRBV29-1	TGCAGCGCCACCGGGACAGGGAGCGAGCAGTACTTC	CSATGTGSEQYF
TRBJ1-1	-	once	TRBV3-1/TRBV3-2	TGTGCCAGCAGCCAACGAGTGAACACTGAAGCTTTCTTT	CASSQRVNTEAFF